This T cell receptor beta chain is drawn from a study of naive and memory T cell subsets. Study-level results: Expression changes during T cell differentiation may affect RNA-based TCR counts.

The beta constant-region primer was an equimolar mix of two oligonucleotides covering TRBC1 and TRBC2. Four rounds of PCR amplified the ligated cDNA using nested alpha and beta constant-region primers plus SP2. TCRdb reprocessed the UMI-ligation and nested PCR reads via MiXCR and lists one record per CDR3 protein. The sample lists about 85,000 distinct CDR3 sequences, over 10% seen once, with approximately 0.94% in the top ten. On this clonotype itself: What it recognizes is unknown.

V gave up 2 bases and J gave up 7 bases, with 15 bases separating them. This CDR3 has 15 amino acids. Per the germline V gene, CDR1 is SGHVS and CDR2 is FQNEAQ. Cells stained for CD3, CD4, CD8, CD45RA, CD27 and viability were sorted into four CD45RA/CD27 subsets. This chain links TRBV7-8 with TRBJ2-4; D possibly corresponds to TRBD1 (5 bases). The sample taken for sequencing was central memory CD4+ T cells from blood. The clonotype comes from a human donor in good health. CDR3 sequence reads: CASSLQAGFDNIQYF. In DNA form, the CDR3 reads TGTGCCAGCAGCTTACAGGCAGGGTTCGATAACATTCAGTACTTC.